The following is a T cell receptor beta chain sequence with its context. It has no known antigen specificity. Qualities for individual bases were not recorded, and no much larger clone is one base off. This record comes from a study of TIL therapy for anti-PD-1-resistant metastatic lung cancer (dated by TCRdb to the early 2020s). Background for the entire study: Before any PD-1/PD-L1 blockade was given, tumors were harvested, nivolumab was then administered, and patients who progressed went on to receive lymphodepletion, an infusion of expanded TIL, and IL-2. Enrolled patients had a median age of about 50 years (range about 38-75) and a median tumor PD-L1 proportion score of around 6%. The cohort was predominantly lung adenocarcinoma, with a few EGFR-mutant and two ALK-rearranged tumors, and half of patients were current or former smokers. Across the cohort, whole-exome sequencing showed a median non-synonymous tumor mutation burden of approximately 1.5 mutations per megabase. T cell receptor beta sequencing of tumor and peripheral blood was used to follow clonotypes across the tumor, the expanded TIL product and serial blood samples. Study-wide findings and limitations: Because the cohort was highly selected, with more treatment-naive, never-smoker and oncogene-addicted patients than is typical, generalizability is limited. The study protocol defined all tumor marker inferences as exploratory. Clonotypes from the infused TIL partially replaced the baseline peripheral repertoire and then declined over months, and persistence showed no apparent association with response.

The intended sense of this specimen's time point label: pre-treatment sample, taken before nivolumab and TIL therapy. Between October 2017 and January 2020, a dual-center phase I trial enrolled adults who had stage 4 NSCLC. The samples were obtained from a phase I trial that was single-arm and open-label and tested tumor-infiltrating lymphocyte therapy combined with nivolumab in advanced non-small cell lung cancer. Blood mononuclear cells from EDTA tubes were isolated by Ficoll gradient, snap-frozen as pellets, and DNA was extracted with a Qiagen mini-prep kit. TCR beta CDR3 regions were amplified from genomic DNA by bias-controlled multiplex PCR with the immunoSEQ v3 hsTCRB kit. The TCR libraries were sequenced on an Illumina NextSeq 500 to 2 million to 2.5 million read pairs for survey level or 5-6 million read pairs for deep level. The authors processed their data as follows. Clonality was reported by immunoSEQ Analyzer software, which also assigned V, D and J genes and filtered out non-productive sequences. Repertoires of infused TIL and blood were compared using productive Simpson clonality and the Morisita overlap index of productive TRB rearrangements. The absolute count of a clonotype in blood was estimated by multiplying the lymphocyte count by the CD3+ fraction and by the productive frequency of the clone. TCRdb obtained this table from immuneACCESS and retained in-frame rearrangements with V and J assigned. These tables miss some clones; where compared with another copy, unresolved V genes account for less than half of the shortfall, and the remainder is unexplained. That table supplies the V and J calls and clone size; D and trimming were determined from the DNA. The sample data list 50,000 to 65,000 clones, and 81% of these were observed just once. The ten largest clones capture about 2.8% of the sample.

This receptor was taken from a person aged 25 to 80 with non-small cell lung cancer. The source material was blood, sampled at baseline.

The nucleotide sequence is given as TGTGCCAGTAGTTCTAGTGGACTAGCGGGGAACAATGAGCAGTTCTTC. Its product reads: CASSSSGLAGNNEQFF. The rearrangement joined TRBV19 to TRBJ2-1; 12 bases in between match TRBD2. Reading the germline V gene (reference sequence) gives CDR1 LNHDA and CDR2 SQIVND. V and J are trimmed by 5 bases and 5 bases, and the gene matches miss 7 bases of the junction. There are 16 amino acids in the CDR3, from cysteine to phenylalanine inclusive. Left in the record is the CDR3 DNA by itself, 48 bases read in frame from the first base.